This note documents a single TCR beta chain sequence. The data belong to a study of Ad26.COV2.S vaccination and SARS-CoV-2 variants. Overall study: Vaccine-arm donor from the placebo-controlled COV1001 Ad26.COV2.S trial.

Some clones are missing from TCRdb's copy, which holds only in-frame ones; the method was immunoSEQ multiplex PCR. This table has just under 250,000 clones, around 87% appearing once. Treatment of the sample: around 19 received Ad26.COV2.S at low or high dose, single or two shots; several received placebo; per-sample allocation not given. The investigators took samples on day 63 after the first vaccine or placebo injection. The material sequenced was peripheral blood, taken in a trial of Ad26.COV2.S vaccine versus placebo. The origin of this receptor is a person between 18 and 65 years old who received the Ad26.COV2.S COVID-19 vaccine or a placebo.

The CDR3 region is CASSEAAGSSGANVLTF. CDR3 sequence (DNA): TGTGCCAGCAGTGAAGCGGCGGGCTCCTCTGGGGCCAACGTCCTGACTTTC. V is TRBV2 and J is TRBJ2-6; TRBD2 might be the D (5 bases). The CDR3 covers 17 residues. From germline, CDR1 is SNHLY and CDR2 FYNNEI. V lost 0 bases and J 0 bases, leaving 9 bases between the germline ends.